These 21 T cell receptor beta chains share one sample of origin, sequenced in a study of post-analysis software for immune sequencing data. Notes on the study in general: A few TRBV segments were significantly more frequent in patients than in controls. TRBV5-6, TRBV5-1 and TRBV20-1 were among these segments.

Carried by the TCR beta cDNA libraries were unique molecular identifiers. TCRdb independently ran MiXCR on the PCR reads; one entry per CDR3 protein. Of about 620,000 distinct CDR3 sequences in the sample, roughly two fifths were seen once. These receptors have no identified antigens. The sequenced sample consisted of blood. The receptor source for this set is a girl aged 10 to 17 with multiple sclerosis.

A single count supports this clonotype. At one boundary the junction diverges from the germline segment, which might be a read error. The chain recombines TRBV20-1 with TRBJ1-2, with TRBD1 identical over 11 bases. CDR3 length: 18 amino acids. The germline V gene encodes CDR1 DFQATT and CDR2 SNEGSKA (reference sequence). CDR3 DNA: TGCAGAGCTAGCCCCGGACCGGGACAGGGGGAAGCTAACTATGGCTACACCTTC. Its translation is CRASPGPGQGEANYGYTF.

The genes are TRBV11-3 and TRBJ1-1; D unclear. V dropped 5 bases and J dropped 1 base, with 8 bases sitting between them. The germline gives CDR1 SGHNT, CDR2 YENEEA. This CDR3 has 13 amino acids. The CDR3 here is CASSTVPNTEAFF. The CDR3 DNA reads TGTGCCAGCAGCACAGTCCCGAACACTGAAGCTTTCTTT.

The genes are TRBV29-1 and TRBJ2-7; D is possibly TRBD1 (6 bases). CDR3 length equals 13 residues. Trimming left V 3 bases short and J 7 bases short, with 16 bases between. Looked up from germline, CDR1 is SQVTM and CDR2 is ANQGSEA. The CDR3 loop is CSVDGQGQGEQYF. The CDR3 coding sequence is TGCAGCGTTGATGGGCAGGGCCAGGGGGAGCAGTACTTC.

CDR3 amino acids: CASHSPEAGYDEQYF. CDR3 in DNA: TGTGCCAGCCATTCGCCCGAAGCGGGATACGACGAGCAGTACTTC. V and J are TRBV28 and TRBJ2-7, with 7 bases fitting TRBD2. The CDR3 has 15 residues. CDR1 is MDHEN, CDR2 SYDVKM, per germline. The J segment lost 5 bases and the V segment lost 8 bases, leaving 15 bases of the junction unmatched.

The rearrangement uses TRBV29-1 and TRBJ2-5, with D perhaps matching TRBD1 or TRBD2 (5 bases each). V shed 6 bases and J shed 0 bases, with 20 bases lying between them. The length of the CDR3 is 16 residues. Per germline, CDR1 SQVTM and CDR2 ANQGSEA. The chain's CDR3 is CSVPPWGFSDQETQYF. The CDR3 DNA is TGCAGCGTCCCACCTTGGGGGTTTTCAGACCAAGAGACCCAGTACTTC.

The V call is TRBV12-3 or TRBV12-4, the J call TRBJ1-2; 8 positions agree with TRBD1. The V and J ends lost 1 base and 5 bases, in that order; junction bases with no gene match: 6. The CDR3 runs 15 residues. As DNA, the CDR3 is TGTGCCAGCAGTTTAGGGGGACAGGTTGTTTATGGCTACACCTTC. It codes for CASSLGGQVVYGYTF.

This clonotype has a handful of counts. This chain uses TRBV4-1 with TRBJ1-4, with D tentatively TRBD1 (5 bases). Trimming removed 0 bases from V and 8 bases from J, with 10 bases in between. From germline, CDR1 is MGHRA and CDR2 YSYEKL. The CDR3 is 14 amino acids. The CDR3 loop reads CASSQDRTGEKLFF. CDR3 sequence (DNA): TGCGCCAGCAGCCAAGATCGAACAGGCGAAAAACTGTTTTTT.

The V call is TRBV5-5, the J call TRBJ2-7; 8 nucleotides agree with TRBD1. CDR1 and CDR2 from the germline V gene are SGHKS and YYEKEE (reference sequence). This CDR3 is 14 amino acids long. V lost 2 bases and J lost 2; bases outside the gene matches: 3. CDR3 sequence: CASSFPGQAYEQYF. The DNA of the CDR3 is TGTGCCAGCAGCTTCCCGGGACAGGCCTACGAGCAGTACTTC.

The gene calls are TRBV24-1 and TRBJ1-2; D is possibly TRBD1 (5 bases). This CDR3 comprises 14 residues. Germline V gene sequence: CDR1 KGHDR, CDR2 SFDVKD. V dropped 4 bases and J dropped 4 bases, with 12 bases sitting between them. CDR3 bases: TGTGCCACCAGTGACATCGACAGAAGCTATGGCTACACCTTC. This sequence encodes CATSDIDRSYGYTF.

The J gene is TRBJ1-2, the V gene TRBV5-1; D might be TRBD1 (6 bases). The CDR3 totals 16 residues. V dropped 4 bases and J dropped 1 base, with 17 bases sitting between them. Per germline, CDR1 SGHRS and CDR2 YFSETQ. The CDR3 DNA reads as TGCGCCAGCAGCATCGACGCCCAACAGGGTAACTATGGCTACACCTTC. Translating it yields CASSIDAQQGNYGYTF.

As for this clonotype: Sequence at one end of the junction differs from germline and may be a read error. The CDR3 loop reads CASSPGGSYDEQFF. In DNA, the CDR3 is TGTGCCAGCAGCCCCGGCGGGAGCTACGATGAGCAGTTCTTC. V and J are TRBV7-9 and TRBJ2-1, with 7 bases matching TRBD2. The CDR3 consists of 14 residues. The germline CDR1 and CDR2 sequences are SEHNR and FQNEAQ (reference sequence).

This clonotype has a handful of counts. The CDR3 region is CASSPTATADGKLFF. The CDR3 bases are TGCGCCAGCAGCCCTACCGCCACTGCCGACGGAAAACTGTTTTTT. The chain carries TRBV5-1 and TRBJ1-4, with D unresolved. This CDR3 region has 15 residues. The germline CDR1 and CDR2 sequences are SGHRS and YFSETQ. The V gene lost 4 bases and the J gene lost 10 bases, with 20 bases spanning the gap.

This clonotype has a handful of counts. The rearrangement links TRBV29-1 to TRBJ2-1; 11 bases match TRBD2. The ends lost 6 bases at V and 0 bases at J; junction bases unmatched: 7. This CDR3 region has 16 residues. CDR1 is SQVTM and CDR2 is ANQGSEA in the germline V gene. In nucleotides, the CDR3 is TGCAGCGTGAGGGGACTAGCGGAGCACTCCTACAATGAGCAGTTCTTC. This translates into CSVRGLAEHSYNEQFF.

There are many counts of this clonotype. This chain links TRBV29-1 with TRBJ2-1; D unclear. V was cut by 7 bases and J by 9 bases, with 16 bases left in between. Germline CDR1 and CDR2: SQVTM and ANQGSEA. The CDR3 is 12 amino acids. CDR3 DNA: TGCAGCGCCGCTCCGGTGGGTAGTGAGCAGTTCTTC. Translated: CSAAPVGSEQFF.

The chain links TRBV6-4 to TRBJ1-2, with D perhaps TRBD1 (6 bases). V dropped 2 bases and J dropped 4 bases, with 17 bases sitting between them. This CDR3 comprises 16 residues. Per the germline V gene, CDR1 is MRHNA and CDR2 is SNTAGT. CDR3 sequence: CASSDPYREPIYGYTF. The DNA for the CDR3 is TGTGCCAGCAGTGACCCTTACAGGGAACCGATCTATGGCTACACCTTC.

This clonotype was seen a handful of times. J is TRBJ2-1 and V is TRBV5-1; 10 bases map to TRBD2. CDR3 length: 13 amino acids. J gave up 10 bases and V 2 bases, and 3 bases lay outside the gene matches. Germline V CDR1 and CDR2: SGHRS, YFSETQ. The CDR3 DNA reads as TGCGCCAGCAGCTTACAGACTAGCGGGGAGCAGTTCTTC. This encodes CASSLQTSGEQFF.

V is TRBV29-1 and J is TRBJ1-1; 10 bases map to TRBD1. This CDR3 has 13 residues. Germline-derived CDR1 and CDR2 are SQVTM and ANQGSEA. V lost 5 bases and J lost 4; bases outside the gene matches: 4. As DNA, the CDR3 is TGCAGCGTTAGGACAGGGGGTCTCACTGAAGCTTTCTTT. It yields the protein CSVRTGGLTEAFF.

This chain uses TRBV7-2 with TRBJ2-5; possibly TRBD1 for D (5 bases). The CDR3 length is 13 residues. Trimming removed 4 bases at V and 5 bases at J, with 11 bases between. Germline-derived CDR1 and CDR2 are SGHTA and FQGNSA. The CDR3 bases are TGTGCCAGCAGCTCACAGGTTCTCGAGACCCAGTACTTC. Protein: CASSSQVLETQYF.

This clonotype was counted a few times. This rearrangement joins TRBV6-5 to TRBJ2-7; 9 bases match TRBD2. The CDR3 length is 13 residues. Germline V gene data show CDR1 as MNHEY and CDR2 as SVGAGI. V was clipped by 6 bases and J by 3 bases; unmatched bases: 3. The CDR3: CASSGGGVYEQYF. As DNA, the CDR3 is TGTGCCAGCAGCGGCGGGGGGGTCTACGAGCAGTACTTC.

This clonotype was observed a few times. The rearrangement uses TRBV10-3 and TRBJ2-7, with 9 bases fitting TRBD1. V shed 7 bases and J 3 bases; nucleotides not matched to a gene: 13. Germline CDR1 is ENHRY and CDR2 is SYGVKD. CDR3 length: 16 residues. The CDR3: CAIMGVLGTGRYEQYF. The CDR3 nucleotides read TGTGCCATCATGGGAGTCCTGGGGACAGGGCGCTACGAGCAGTACTTC.

This clonotype has more than one count but fewer than ten. This chain links TRBV7-8 with TRBJ1-2; 9 bases fit TRBD1. The CDR3 runs 14 residues. The V gene end was trimmed by 4 bases and the J gene end by 8 bases; junction bases not matched to a gene: 8. Germline lookup yields CDR1 SGHVS and CDR2 FQNEAQ. The CDR3 DNA is TGTGCCAGCAGCTCACAAGACAGGGGGGAAGGCTACACCTTC. It specifies CASSSQDRGEGYTF.